These 14 T cell receptor beta chains were sequenced from one sample in a study of neurological immune-mediated disorders. Each CDR3 protein is one row after TCRdb ran MiXCR on the 5' RACE reads. The data show 70,000 or so distinct CDR3 sequences, with 2.5% to 4% seen just once and about 5% held by the top ten. Specimen: PBMCs. These receptor sequences come from a woman aged 45-65 years with multiple sclerosis.

This clonotype was recorded at least ten times. The rearrangement joins TRBV28 to TRBJ2-7; D call uncertain. Trimming cost V 6 bases and J 0 bases, with 9 bases left between them. In germline, CDR1 is MDHEN, CDR2 SYDVKM. The CDR3 contains 13 residues. CDR3 protein: CASRPRSSYEQYV. CDR3 bases: TGTGCCAGCAGGCCCAGGAGCTCCTACGAGCAGTACGTC.

This clonotype was counted ten times or more. The V gene is TRBV5-1, the J gene TRBJ2-5; D gene unclear. The CDR3 is made up of 11 amino acids. The V gene's germline CDR1 is SGHRS and CDR2 YFSETQ. The germline V and J ends were trimmed by 2 bases and 3 bases, with 2 bases remaining between them. The CDR3 DNA follows: TGCGCCAGCAGCTTTAAAGAGACCCAGTACTTC. It specifies CASSFKETQYF.

This clonotype was counted many times. J is TRBJ1-3 and V is TRBV5-1; D possibly corresponds to TRBD1 (5 bases). The CDR3 totals 16 residues. Germline V gene data show CDR1 as SGHRS and CDR2 as YFSETQ. Deletions cut 3 bases from V and 0 bases from J, with 13 bases between. The CDR3 bases are TGCGCCAGCAGCTCCGCGGGACCTCACTCTGGAAACACCATATATTTT. Amino acids: CASSSAGPHSGNTIYF.

This clonotype was detected ten times or more. This sequence joins TRBV4-1 and TRBJ2-7; 8 bases agree with TRBD1. Per germline, CDR1 MGHRA and CDR2 YSYEKL. After removal of 0 bases from V and 4 bases from J, the junction contained 5 bases not matched to a gene. The CDR3 is made up of 15 amino acids. The CDR3 DNA reads as TGCGCCAGCAGCCAAGAGGACAGGGATTTTTACGAGCAGTACTTC. Its translation is CASSQEDRDFYEQYF.

This clonotype occurred many times. The chain couples TRBV7-9 to TRBJ1-4, with D perhaps matching TRBD1 (6 bases). In germline, CDR1 is SEHNR, CDR2 FQNEAQ (reference sequence). This CDR3 region has 15 residues. Trimming left V 4 bases short and J 5 bases short, with 14 bases between. The CDR3 protein is CASSSAQGLNEKLFF. CDR3 sequence (DNA): TGTGCCAGCAGCTCAGCACAGGGATTAAATGAAAAACTGTTTTTT. The full variable domain, with the rest looked up from reference TRBV7-9 and TRBJ1-4, is DTGVSQNPRHKITKRGQNVTFRCDPISEHNRLYWYRQTLGQGPEFLTYFQNEAQLEKSRLLSDRFSAERPKGSFSTLEIQRTEQGDSAMYLCASSSAQGLNEKLFFGSGTQLSVL.

The sample holds many counts of this clonotype. The chain has TRBV12-3 or TRBV12-4 and TRBJ1-5; D uncertain. The germline V and J ends were trimmed by 3 bases and 7 bases, with 7 bases remaining between them. The CDR3 has 12 amino acids. Written as DNA, the CDR3 is TGTGCCAGCAGTTTCGGCGAGCAGCCCCAGCATTTT. It codes for CASSFGEQPQHF.

This clonotype was counted ten times or more. The chain uses TRBV6-5 and TRBJ2-1, with 8 bases that match TRBD2. Germline V gene sequence: CDR1 MNHEY, CDR2 SVGAGI. The CDR3 extends over 15 amino acids. The V and J ends lost 8 bases and 2 bases, in that order; junction bases with no gene match: 8. As DNA, the CDR3 is TGTGCCAGCGGGTCTGACGGGGGGGCCTACAATGAGCAGTTCTTC. Its translation: CASGSDGGAYNEQFF.

Many counts were recorded for this clonotype. The rearrangement joins TRBV7-9 to TRBJ2-7, with D possibly being TRBD1 (6 bases). CDR1 and CDR2 (germline): SEHNR, FQNEAQ (reference sequence). V was cut by 1 base and J by 1 base, with 8 bases left in between. The CDR3 has 14 amino acids. CDR3 coding DNA: TGTGCCAGCAGCTTAGTTCAGGGGTCCTACGAGCAGTACTTC. Encoded protein: CASSLVQGSYEQYF.

This clonotype was observed many times. This chain joins TRBV6-6 and TRBJ2-1; 10 positions agree with TRBD2. The CDR3 runs 12 residues. J lost 10 bases, V lost 5 bases, and 2 bases had no gene match. The germline V gene encodes CDR1 MNHNY and CDR2 SVGAGI (reference sequence). CDR3 nucleotides: TGTGCCAGCAGTGTAGCGGGGGGAGAGCAGTTCTTC. Translating it yields CASSVAGGEQFF.

This clonotype occurred many times. The rearrangement joins TRBV20-1 to TRBJ2-3; D might be TRBD2 (5 bases). The V gene's germline CDR1 is DFQATT and CDR2 SNEGSKA (reference sequence). The CDR3 spans 12 residues. This chain's CDR3 is CSSGGGTDTQYF. The CDR3 nucleotides read TGCAGCTCTGGAGGCGGGACAGATACGCAGTATTTT.

This clonotype was recorded many times. The chain employs TRBV7-2 and TRBJ2-3; 7 positions match TRBD2. The germline CDR1 and CDR2 sequences are SGHTA and FQGNSA. The ends lost 4 bases at V and 1 base at J; junction bases unmatched: 8. The CDR3 totals 16 residues. CDR3 loop: CASSSLSAGGTDTQYF. The CDR3, as DNA: TGTGCCAGCAGCTCACTATCGGCGGGGGGCACAGATACGCAGTATTTT.

In its sample, this clonotype was seen many times. A read error may produce the germline difference seen at one junction end. This chain links TRBV3-1 with TRBJ1-1; D ambiguous. The CDR3 is made up of 13 amino acids. Germline-derived CDR1 and CDR2 are LGHDT and YNNKEL (reference sequence). CDR3 DNA sequence: TGTGTCAGCAGCCGCAACGGACCCACTGAAGCTTTCTTT. Translated: CVSSRNGPTEAFF.

This clonotype was detected many times. The chain carries TRBV7-9 and TRBJ2-2; D perhaps matches TRBD1 (5 bases). Germline-derived CDR1 and CDR2 are SEHNR and FQNEAQ (reference sequence). The CDR3 sequence is 15 residues long. V lost 1 base and J lost 0, with 6 bases in between. Here the CDR3 DNA reads TGTGCCAGCAGCTTAGGGGGCGCGAACACCGGGGAGCTGTTTTTT. Translated: CASSLGGANTGELFF.

This clonotype has ten or more counts. The chain has TRBV20-1 and TRBJ2-7, with 7 nucleotides matching TRBD2. V was pared by 5 bases and J by 4 bases, with 5 bases of the junction left unmatched. There are 12 residues in the CDR3. Germline V gene lookup returns CDR1 DFQATT and CDR2 SNEGSKA (reference sequence). The CDR3 DNA is TGCAGTGCTGCGGGGGTGATGTACGAGCAGTACGTC. The encoded protein is CSAAGVMYEQYV.